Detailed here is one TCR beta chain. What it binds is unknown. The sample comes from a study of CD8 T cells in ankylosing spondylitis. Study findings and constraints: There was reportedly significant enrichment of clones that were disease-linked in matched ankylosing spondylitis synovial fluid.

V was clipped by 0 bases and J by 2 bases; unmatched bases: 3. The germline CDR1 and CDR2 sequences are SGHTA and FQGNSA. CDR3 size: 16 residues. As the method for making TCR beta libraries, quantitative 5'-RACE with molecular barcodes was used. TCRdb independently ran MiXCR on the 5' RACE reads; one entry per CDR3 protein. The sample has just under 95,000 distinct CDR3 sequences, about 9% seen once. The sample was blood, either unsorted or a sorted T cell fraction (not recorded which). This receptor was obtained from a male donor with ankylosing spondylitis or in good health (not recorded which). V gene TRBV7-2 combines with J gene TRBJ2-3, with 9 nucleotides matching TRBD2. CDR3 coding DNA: TGTGCCAGCAGCTTAGCAAGCGGGGGGCCCACAGATACGCAGTATTTT. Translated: CASSLASGGPTDTQYF.